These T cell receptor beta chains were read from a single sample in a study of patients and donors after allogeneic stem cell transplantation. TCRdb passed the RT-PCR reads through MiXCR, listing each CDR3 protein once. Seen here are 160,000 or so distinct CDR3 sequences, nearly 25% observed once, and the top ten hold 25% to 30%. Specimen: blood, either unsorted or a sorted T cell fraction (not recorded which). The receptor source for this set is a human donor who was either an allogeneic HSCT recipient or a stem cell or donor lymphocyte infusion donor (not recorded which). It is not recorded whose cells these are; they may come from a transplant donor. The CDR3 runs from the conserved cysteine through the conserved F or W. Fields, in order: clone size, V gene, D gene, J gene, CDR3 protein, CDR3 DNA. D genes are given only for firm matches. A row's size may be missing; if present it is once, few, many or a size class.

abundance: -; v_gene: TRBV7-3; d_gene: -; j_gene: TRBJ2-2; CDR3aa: CASSLNLRGATGELFF; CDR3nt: TGTGCCAGCAGCTTAAATCTCAGGGGTGCCACCGGGGAGCTGTTTTTT
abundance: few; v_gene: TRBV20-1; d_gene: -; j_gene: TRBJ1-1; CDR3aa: CSLNTGATEAFF; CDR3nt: TGCAGTTTAAACACGGGAGCCACTGAAGCTTTCTTT
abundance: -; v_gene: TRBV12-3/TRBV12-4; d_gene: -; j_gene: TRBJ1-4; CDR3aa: CASASGAVEKLFF; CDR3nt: TGTGCCAGCGCGTCGGGGGCGGTTGAAAAACTGTTTTTT
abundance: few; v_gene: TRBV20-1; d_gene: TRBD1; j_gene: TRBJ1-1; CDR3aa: CSAAGQYTEAFF; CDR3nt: TGCAGTGCTGCGGGACAGTACACTGAAGCTTTCTTT
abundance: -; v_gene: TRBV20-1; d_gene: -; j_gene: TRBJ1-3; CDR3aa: CSAGPHSGNTIYF; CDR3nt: TGCAGTGCGGGACCGCACTCTGGAAACACCATATATTTT
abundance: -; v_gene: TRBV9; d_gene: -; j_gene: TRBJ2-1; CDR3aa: CASSVVPGNEQFF; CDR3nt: TGTGCCAGCAGCGTAGTTCCCGGGAATGAGCAGTTCTTC
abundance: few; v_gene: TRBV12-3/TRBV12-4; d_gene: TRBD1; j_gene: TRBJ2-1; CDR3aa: CASSVIVGTGMRNEQFF; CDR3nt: TGTGCCAGCAGCGTAATCGTGGGGACAGGGATGAGGAATGAGCAGTTCTTC
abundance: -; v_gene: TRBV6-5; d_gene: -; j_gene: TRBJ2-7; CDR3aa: CASSYSRDSPDYYEQYF; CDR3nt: TGTGCCAGCAGTTACTCCCGGGACTCACCCGACTACTACGAGCAGTACTTC
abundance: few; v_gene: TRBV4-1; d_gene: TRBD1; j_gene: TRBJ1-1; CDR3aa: CASSQRQGRDTEAFF; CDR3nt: TGCGCCAGCAGCCAAAGACAGGGCCGCGACACTGAAGCTTTCTTT
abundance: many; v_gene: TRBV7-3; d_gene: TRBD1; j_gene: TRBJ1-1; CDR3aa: CASSRDRNTEAFF; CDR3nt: TGTGCCAGCAGCCGGGACAGGAACACTGAAGCTTTCTTT
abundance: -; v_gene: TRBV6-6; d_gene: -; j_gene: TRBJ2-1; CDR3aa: CASRVDLLGGYNEQFF; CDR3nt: TGTGCCAGCAGGGTGGATTTGCTCGGGGGCTACAATGAGCAGTTCTTC
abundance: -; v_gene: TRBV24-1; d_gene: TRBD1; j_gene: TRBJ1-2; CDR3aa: CATSGTGYGYTF; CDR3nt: TGTGCCACCAGTGGGACAGGCTATGGCTACACCTTC
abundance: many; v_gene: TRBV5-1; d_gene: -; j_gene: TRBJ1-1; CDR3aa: CASSYLGQGANTEAFF; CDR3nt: TGCGCCAGCAGCTACCTGGGGCAGGGAGCGAACACTGAAGCTTTCTTT
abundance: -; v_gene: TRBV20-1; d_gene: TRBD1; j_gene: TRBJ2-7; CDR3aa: CSARPFMTGEAIYEQYF; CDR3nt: TGCAGTGCTAGACCGTTTATGACAGGGGAGGCGATCTACGAGCAGTACTTC
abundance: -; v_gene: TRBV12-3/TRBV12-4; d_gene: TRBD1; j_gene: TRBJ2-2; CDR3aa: CASSLRDRGLSNTGELFF; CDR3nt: TGTGCCAGCAGTTTGCGGGACAGGGGGCTCTCGAACACCGGGGAGCTGTTTTTT
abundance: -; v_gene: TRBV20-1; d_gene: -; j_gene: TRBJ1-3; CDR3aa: CSAADLGNTIYF; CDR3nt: TGCAGTGCTGCCGATTTGGGAAACACCATATATTTT
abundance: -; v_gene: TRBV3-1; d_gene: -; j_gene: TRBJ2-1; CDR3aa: CASRDWRSDEQFF; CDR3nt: TGTGCCAGCAGGGATTGGAGGTCGGATGAGCAGTTCTTC
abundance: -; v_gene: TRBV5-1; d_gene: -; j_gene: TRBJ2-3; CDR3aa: CASSGDSRTDTQYF; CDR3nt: TGCGCCAGCAGCGGGGACTCCCGCACAGATACGCAGTATTTT
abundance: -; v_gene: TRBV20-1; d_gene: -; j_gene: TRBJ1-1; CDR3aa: CSAIWRPVNTEAFF; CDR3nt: TGCAGTGCTATCTGGCGTCCTGTGAACACTGAAGCTTTCTTT
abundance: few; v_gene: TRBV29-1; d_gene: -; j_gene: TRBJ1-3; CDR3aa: CSVEPTGRDYSGNTIYF; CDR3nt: TGCAGCGTTGAGCCCACAGGGCGAGACTACTCTGGAAACACCATATATTTT
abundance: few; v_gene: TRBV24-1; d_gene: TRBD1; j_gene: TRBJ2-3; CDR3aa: CATSDSDRVGTDTQYF; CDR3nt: TGTGCCACCAGTGACTCTGACAGGGTCGGCACAGATACGCAGTATTTT
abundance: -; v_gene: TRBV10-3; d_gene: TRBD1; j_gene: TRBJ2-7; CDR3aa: CAISASGTAHYEQYF; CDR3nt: TGTGCCATCAGTGCCTCCGGGACAGCACACTACGAGCAGTACTTC
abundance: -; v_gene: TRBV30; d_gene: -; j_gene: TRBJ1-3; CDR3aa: CAWSLGTRNTIYF; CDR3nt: TGTGCCTGGAGCCTCGGGACTCGAAACACCATATATTTT
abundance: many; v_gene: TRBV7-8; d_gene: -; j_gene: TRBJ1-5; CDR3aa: CASSLRQVGNQPQHF; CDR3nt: TGTGCCAGCAGCTTAAGGCAGGTCGGCAATCAGCCCCAGCATTTT
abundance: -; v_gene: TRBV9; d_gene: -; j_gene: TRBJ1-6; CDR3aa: CASSPREDIYNSPLHF; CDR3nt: TGTGCCAGCAGCCCGAGAGAAGACATCTATAATTCACCCCTCCACTTT
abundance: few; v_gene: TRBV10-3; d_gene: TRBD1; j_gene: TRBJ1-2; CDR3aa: CAISVSMDRGLVGYTF; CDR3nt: TGTGCCATCAGTGTCTCCATGGACAGGGGGCTCGTTGGCTACACCTTC
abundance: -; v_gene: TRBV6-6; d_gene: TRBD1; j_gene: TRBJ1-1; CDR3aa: CASSYSPGQGGTEAFF; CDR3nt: TGTGCCAGCAGTTACTCACCCGGACAGGGGGGGACTGAAGCTTTCTTT
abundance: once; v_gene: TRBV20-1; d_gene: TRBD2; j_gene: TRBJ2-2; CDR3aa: CSASASGGVTGELFF; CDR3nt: TGCAGTGCTAGCGCTAGCGGGGGTGTTACCGGGGAGCTGTTTTTT
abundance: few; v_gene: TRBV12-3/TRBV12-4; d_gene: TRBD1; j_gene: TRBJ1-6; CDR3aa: CASRPGQGERSPLHF; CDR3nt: TGTGCCAGCAGGCCCGGACAGGGGGAGAGATCACCCCTCCACTTT
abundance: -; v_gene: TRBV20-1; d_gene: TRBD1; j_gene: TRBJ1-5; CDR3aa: CSALQGVWNQPQHF; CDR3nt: TGCAGTGCTTTACAGGGGGTTTGGAATCAGCCCCAGCATTTT
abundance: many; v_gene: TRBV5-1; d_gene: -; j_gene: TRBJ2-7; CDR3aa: CASSLTIEGHSSYEQYF; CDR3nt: TGCGCCAGCAGCTTGACGATAGAGGGACATAGCTCCTACGAGCAGTACTTC
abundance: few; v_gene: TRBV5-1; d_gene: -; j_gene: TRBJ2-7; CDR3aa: CASSPGDEQYF; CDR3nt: TGCGCCAGCAGCCCCGGCGACGAGCAGTACTTC
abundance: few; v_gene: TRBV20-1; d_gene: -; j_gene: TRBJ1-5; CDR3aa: CSASFGTPDSNQPQHF; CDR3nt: TGCAGTGCTAGCTTCGGGACACCAGATAGCAATCAGCCCCAGCATTTT
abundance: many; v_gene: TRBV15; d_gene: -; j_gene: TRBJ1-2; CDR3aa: CATSRGPTGGYGYTF; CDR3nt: TGTGCCACCAGCAGAGGTCCCACGGGTGGCTATGGCTACACCTTC
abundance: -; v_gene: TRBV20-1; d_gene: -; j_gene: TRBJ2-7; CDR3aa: CSAPIAMKGRGTYEQYF; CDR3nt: TGCAGTGCGCCTATCGCAATGAAGGGGAGAGGTACCTACGAGCAGTACTTC
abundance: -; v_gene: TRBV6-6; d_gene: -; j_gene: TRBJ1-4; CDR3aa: CASSYRALPATNEKLFF; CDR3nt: TGTGCCAGCAGTTACCGGGCCTTACCCGCAACTAATGAAAAACTGTTTTTT
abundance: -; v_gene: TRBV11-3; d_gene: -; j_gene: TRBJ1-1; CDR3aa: CASSLDGTRGTEAFF; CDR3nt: TGTGCCAGCAGCTTAGATGGGACGAGGGGTACTGAAGCTTTCTTT
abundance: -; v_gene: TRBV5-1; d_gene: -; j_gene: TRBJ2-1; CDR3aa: CASSGGQLSYNEQFF; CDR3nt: TGCGCCAGCAGCGGAGGGCAGCTATCCTACAATGAGCAGTTCTTC
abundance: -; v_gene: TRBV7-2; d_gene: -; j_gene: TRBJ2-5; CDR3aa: CASSLRGDPQETQYF; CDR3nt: TGTGCCAGCAGCTTGCGAGGGGATCCTCAAGAGACCCAGTACTTC
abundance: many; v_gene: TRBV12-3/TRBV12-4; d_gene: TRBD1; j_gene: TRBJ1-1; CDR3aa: CASSLGYRGPIGGTEAFF; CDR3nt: TGTGCCAGCAGTTTAGGGTACAGGGGCCCCATTGGGGGGACTGAAGCTTTCTTT
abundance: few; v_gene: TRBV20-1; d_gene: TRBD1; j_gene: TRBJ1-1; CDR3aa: CSATGGIRYTEAFF; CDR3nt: TGCAGTGCTACAGGGGGCATTAGGTACACTGAAGCTTTCTTT
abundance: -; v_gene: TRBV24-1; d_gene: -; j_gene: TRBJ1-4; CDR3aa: CATSDSTTSGTNEKLFF; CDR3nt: TGTGCCACCAGTGACTCCACCACCTCAGGAACTAATGAAAAACTGTTTTTT
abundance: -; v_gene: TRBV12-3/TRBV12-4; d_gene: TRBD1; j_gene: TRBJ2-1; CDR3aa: CASRASGTGHNEQFF; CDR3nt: TGTGCCAGCAGGGCCTCCGGGACAGGACACAATGAGCAGTTCTTC
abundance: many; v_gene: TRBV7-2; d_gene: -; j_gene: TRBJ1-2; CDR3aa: CASSLKQGGDGYTF; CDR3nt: TGTGCCAGCAGCTTAAAGCAGGGTGGAGATGGCTACACCTTC
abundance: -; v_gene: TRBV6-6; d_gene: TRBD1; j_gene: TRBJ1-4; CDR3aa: CASSQKTGAGEKLFF; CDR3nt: TGTGCCAGCAGTCAGAAGACAGGGGCCGGTGAAAAACTGTTTTTT
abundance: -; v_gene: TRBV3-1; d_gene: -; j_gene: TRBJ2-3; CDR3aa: CASSHLPQGPPDTQYF; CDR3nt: TGTGCCAGCAGCCACCTTCCTCAGGGCCCCCCAGATACGCAGTATTTT
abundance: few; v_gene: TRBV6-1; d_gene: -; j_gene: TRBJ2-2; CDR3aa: CASSDYPPLRYTGELFF; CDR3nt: TGTGCCAGCAGTGATTATCCCCCCCTCCGATACACCGGGGAGCTGTTTTTT
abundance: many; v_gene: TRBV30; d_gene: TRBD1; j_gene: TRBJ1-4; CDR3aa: CAWSLGRTGEKLFF; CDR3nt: TGTGCCTGGAGTCTCGGAAGGACAGGAGAAAAACTGTTTTTT
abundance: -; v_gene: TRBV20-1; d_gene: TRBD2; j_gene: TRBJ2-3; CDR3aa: CSARDTAGNTDTQYF; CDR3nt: TGCAGTGCTAGAGACACAGCGGGAAACACAGATACGCAGTATTTT
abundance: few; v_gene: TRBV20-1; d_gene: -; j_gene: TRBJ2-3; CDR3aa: CSAFVGTTTDTQYF; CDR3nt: TGCAGTGCTTTCGTCGGGACCACCACAGATACGCAGTATTTT
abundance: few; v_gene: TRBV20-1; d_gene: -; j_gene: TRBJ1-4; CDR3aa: CSARSRIIEKLFF; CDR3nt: TGCAGTGCTAGGTCCAGAATTATAGAAAAACTGTTTTTT
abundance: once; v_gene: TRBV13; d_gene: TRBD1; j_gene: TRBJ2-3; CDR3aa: CASSPDAGTDYTDTQYF; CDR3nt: TGTGCCAGCAGCCCAGACGCCGGGACAGATTACACAGATACGCAGTATTTT
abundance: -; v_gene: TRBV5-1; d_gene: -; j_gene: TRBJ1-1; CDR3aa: CASSFPPGGGEAFF; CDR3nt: TGCGCCAGCAGCTTCCCCCCTGGCGGCGGTGAAGCTTTCTTT
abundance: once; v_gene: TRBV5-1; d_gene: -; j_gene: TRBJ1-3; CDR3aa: CASSENGNTIYF; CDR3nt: TGCGCCAGCTCCGAGAATGGAAACACCATATATTTT
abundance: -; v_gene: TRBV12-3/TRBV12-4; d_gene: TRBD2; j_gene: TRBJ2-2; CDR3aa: CASSPGTSVGELFF; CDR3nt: TGTGCCAGCAGCCCCGGGACTAGCGTCGGGGAGCTGTTTTTT
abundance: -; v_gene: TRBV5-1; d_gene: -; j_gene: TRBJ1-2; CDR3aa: CASSFPGVNYGYTF; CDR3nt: TGCGCCAGCAGCTTCCCGGGCGTTAACTATGGCTACACCTTC
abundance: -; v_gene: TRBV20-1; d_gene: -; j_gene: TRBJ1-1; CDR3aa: CSAKTGHMNTEAFF; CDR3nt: TGCAGTGCTAAGACGGGACACATGAACACTGAAGCTTTCTTT